The text below deals with one T cell receptor (beta chain). The antigen remains undetermined. The data stem from a study of T-cell reconstitution after alpha-beta-depleted transplantation in children. Unique molecular identifiers were built into the TCRbeta library. Using its own MiXCR run on the PCR reads, TCRdb lists one record per CDR3 protein. Of some 200,000 distinct CDR3 sequences in the sample, about 8.4% are singletons; the top ten hold 35%. Whole-study findings and limits: Reports say that about two months after transplant, the alpha-beta T cells came out of several hundred graft clones that had expanded.

The CDR3 has 19 residues. Per the germline V gene, CDR1 is DFQATT and CDR2 is SNEGSKA (reference sequence). Germline trimming cut 0 bases from V and 3 bases from J; bases unmatched to any gene: 10. Source: PBMCs, mostly from graft donor cells, taken 360 days after TCRalphabeta/CD19-depleted stem cell transplant. J is TRBJ2-1 and V is TRBV20-1; 14 bases line up with TRBD2. The origin of this receptor is a male patient between 2 and 15 years old who had a stem cell transplant for acute myeloid leukemia, so the T cells may come from the graft donor. The CDR3 DNA follows: TGCAGTGCTAGAGATTTTGGACTAGCGGGAGGTTGGGGCTACAATGAGCAGTTCTTC. Protein: CSARDFGLAGGWGYNEQFF.